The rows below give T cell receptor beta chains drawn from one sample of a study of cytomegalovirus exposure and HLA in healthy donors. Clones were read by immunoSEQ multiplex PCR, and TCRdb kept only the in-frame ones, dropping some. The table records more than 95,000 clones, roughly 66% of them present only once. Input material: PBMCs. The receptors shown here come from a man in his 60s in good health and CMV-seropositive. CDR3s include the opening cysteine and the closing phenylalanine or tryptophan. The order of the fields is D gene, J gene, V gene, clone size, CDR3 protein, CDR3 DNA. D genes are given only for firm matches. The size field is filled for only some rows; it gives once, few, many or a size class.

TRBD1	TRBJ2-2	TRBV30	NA	CAWRPGTGMNTGELFF	TGTGCCTGGAGACCCGGGACAGGGATGAACACCGGGGAGCTGTTTTTT
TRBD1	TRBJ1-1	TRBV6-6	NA	CASSPGQGLTEAFF	TGTGCCAGCAGCCCCGGACAGGGGCTTACTGAAGCTTTCTTT
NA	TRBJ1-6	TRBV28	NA	CASTETGGTNSPLHF	TGTGCCAGCACCGAAACGGGGGGGACAAATTCACCCCTCCACTTT
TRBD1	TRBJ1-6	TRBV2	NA	CASSFGTGQGSPLHF	TGTGCCAGCAGTTTCGGGACAGGGCAGGGGTCACCCCTCCACTTT
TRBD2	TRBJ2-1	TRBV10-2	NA	CASLNPGTSGGTEQFF	TGCGCCAGCCTTAATCCCGGGACTAGCGGGGGAACTGAGCAGTTCTTC
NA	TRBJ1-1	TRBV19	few	CASSIQTGLNTEAFF	TGTGCCAGTAGTATCCAGACAGGTTTGAACACTGAAGCTTTCTTT
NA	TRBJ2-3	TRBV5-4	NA	CASSFAGLSADTQYF	TGTGCCAGCAGCTTCGCCGGACTATCCGCAGATACGCAGTATTTT
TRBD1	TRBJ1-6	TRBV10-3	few	CAISPTGENSPLHF	TGTGCCATCAGCCCAACAGGGGAAAATTCACCCCTCCACTTT
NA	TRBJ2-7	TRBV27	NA	CASKGQPSSYEQYF	TGTGCCAGCAAGGGGCAGCCCAGCTCCTACGAGCAGTACTTC
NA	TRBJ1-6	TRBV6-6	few	CASSSTAYNSPLHF	TGTGCCAGCAGTTCGACAGCCTATAATTCACCCCTCCACTTT
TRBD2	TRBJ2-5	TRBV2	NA	CASSEVAGAGKTQYF	TGTGCCAGCAGTGAAGTAGCGGGGGCTGGGAAGACCCAGTACTTC
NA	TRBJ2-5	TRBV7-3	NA	CASSLRAGEETQYF	TGTGCCAGCAGCTTACGGGCAGGGGAAGAGACCCAGTACTTC
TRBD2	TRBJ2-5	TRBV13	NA	CASSPQTSGGAWGETQYF	TGTGCCAGCAGCCCGCAGACTAGCGGGGGGGCCTGGGGAGAGACCCAGTACTTC
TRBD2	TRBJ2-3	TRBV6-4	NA	CASSELAGADTQYF	TGTGCCAGCAGTGAGCTAGCGGGGGCAGATACGCAGTATTTT
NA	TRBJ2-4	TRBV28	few	CASSLLAVLAKNIQYF	TGTGCCAGCAGTTTATTGGCAGTTTTAGCCAAAAACATTCAGTACTTC
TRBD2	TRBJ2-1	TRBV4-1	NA	CASSQARGVNEQFF	TGCGCCAGCAGCCAAGCCCGGGGGGTGAATGAGCAGTTCTTC
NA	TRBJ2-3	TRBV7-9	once	CASSSGGDTDTQYF	TGTGCCAGCAGCTCCGGCGGGGACACAGATACGCAGTATTTT
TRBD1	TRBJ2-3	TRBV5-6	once	CASSPDRGYADTQYF	TGTGCCAGCAGCCCGGACAGGGGATACGCAGATACGCAGTATTTT
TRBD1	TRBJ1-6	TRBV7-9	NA	CASSVYRGSPLHF	TGTGCCAGCAGCGTTTACAGGGGTTCACCCCTCCACTTT
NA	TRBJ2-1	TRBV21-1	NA	CASSPGGSGGPSSYNEQFF	TGTGCCAGCAGCCCTGGCGGTAGCGGGGGACCTAGCTCCTACAATGAGCAGTTCTTC
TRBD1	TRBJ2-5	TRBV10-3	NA	CAISGGQKETQYF	TGTGCCATCAGTGGGGGACAGAAAGAGACCCAGTACTTC
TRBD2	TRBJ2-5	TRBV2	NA	CASRELAGRETQYF	TGTGCCAGCAGGGAACTAGCGGGGCGAGAGACCCAGTACTTC
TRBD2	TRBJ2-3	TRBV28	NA	CASSLAGGNTDTQYF	TGTGCCAGCAGTCTAGCGGGGGGTAACACAGATACGCAGTATTTT
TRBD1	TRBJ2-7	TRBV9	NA	CASSVGGTGNHEQYF	TGTGCCAGCAGCGTAGGCGGGACAGGTAACCACGAGCAGTACTTC
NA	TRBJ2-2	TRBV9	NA	CASSVDVITGTGELFF	TGTGCCAGCAGCGTAGATGTTATAACGGGCACCGGGGAGCTGTTTTTT
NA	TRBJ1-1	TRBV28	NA	CASSFISVGEAFF	TGTGCCAGCAGTTTTATTTCAGTTGGTGAAGCTTTCTTT
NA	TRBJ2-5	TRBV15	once	CATSRDPSGIETQYF	TGTGCCACCAGCAGAGACCCGTCAGGGATTGAGACCCAGTACTTC
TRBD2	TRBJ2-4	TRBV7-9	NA	CASSILSGGADIQYF	TGTGCCAGCAGCATCCTTAGCGGGGGGGCGGACATTCAGTACTTC
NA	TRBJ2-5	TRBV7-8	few	CASTLTGPQETQYF	TGTGCCAGCACTTTAACAGGACCGCAAGAGACCCAGTACTTC
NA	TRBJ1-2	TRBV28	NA	CASSLQGGYGYTF	TGTGCCAGCAGTCTACAGGGAGGGTATGGCTACACCTTC
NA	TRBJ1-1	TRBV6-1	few	CASSADPTGSTEAFF	TGTGCCAGCAGTGCCGACCCTACAGGGAGCACTGAAGCTTTCTTT
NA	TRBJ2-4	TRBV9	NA	CASSVAGQGAKNIQYF	TGTGCCAGCAGCGTAGCAGGGCAGGGGGCCAAAAACATTCAGTACTTC
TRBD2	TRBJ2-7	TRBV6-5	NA	CASSYERGTTYEQYF	TGTGCCAGCAGTTACGAGCGGGGGACTACCTACGAGCAGTACTTC
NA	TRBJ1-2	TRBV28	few	CASSLVQGHGYTF	TGTGCCAGCAGTCTGGTCCAGGGGCATGGCTACACCTTC
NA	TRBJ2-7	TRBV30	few	CACSPGAPYEQYF	TGTGCCTGTTCGCCAGGGGCCCCCTACGAGCAGTACTTC
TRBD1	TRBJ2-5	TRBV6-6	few	CASSPADRDFQETQYF	TGTGCCAGCAGCCCCGCGGACAGGGATTTCCAAGAGACCCAGTACTTC
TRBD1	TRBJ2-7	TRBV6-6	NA	CASSFPLGQDHEQYF	TGTGCCAGCAGTTTCCCCCTCGGACAGGATCACGAGCAGTACTTC
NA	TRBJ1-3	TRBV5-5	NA	CASSLQGSSGNTIYF	TGTGCCAGCAGCTTGCAGGGAAGTAGTGGAAACACCATATATTTT
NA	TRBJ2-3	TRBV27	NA	CASRGATFTDTQYF	TGTGCCAGCAGAGGGGCAACTTTCACAGATACGCAGTATTTT
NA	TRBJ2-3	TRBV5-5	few	CASVRGGATDTQYF	TGTGCCAGCGTCCGTGGAGGGGCGACAGATACGCAGTATTTT
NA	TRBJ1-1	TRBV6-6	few	CASSYEGTEAFF	TGTGCCAGCAGTTACGAGGGCACTGAAGCTTTCTTT
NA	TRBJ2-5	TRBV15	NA	CATRGGLNEETQYF	TGTGCCACCCGGGGTGGCTTGAACGAAGAGACCCAGTACTTC
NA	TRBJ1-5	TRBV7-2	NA	CASSLDWKPQHF	TGTGCCAGCAGCTTGGACTGGAAGCCCCAGCATTTT
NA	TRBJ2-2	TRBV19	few	CASNQGFAGELFF	TGTGCCAGTAACCAGGGGTTCGCCGGGGAGCTGTTTTTT
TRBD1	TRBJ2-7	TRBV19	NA	CASSPGQGSTYEQYF	TGTGCCAGTAGTCCCGGACAGGGTAGCACCTACGAGCAGTACTTC
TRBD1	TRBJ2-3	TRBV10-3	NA	CATQPPGQGADTQYF	TGTGCCACTCAACCGCCGGGACAGGGGGCGGATACGCAGTATTTT
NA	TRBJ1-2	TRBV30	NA	CAWGQTLDYTF	TGTGCCTGGGGACAGACCTTGGACTACACCTTC
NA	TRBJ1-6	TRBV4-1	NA	CASKPTGLDEGPLHF	TGCGCCAGCAAACCTACAGGTTTGGACGAAGGCCCCCTCCACTTT
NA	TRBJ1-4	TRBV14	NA	CASSQGPGLATNEKLFF	TGTGCCAGCAGCCAAGGTCCAGGACTTGCAACTAATGAAAAACTGTTTTTT
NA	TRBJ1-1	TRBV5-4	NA	CASSPIYRARMNTEAFF	TGTGCCAGCAGCCCAATATACAGGGCACGAATGAACACTGAAGCTTTCTTT
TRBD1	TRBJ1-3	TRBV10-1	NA	CASSESRTGIGGNTIYF	TGCGCCAGCAGTGAGTCCCGGACAGGAATCGGTGGAAACACCATATATTTT
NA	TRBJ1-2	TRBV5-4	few	CASSLEGIGYTF	TGTGCCAGCAGCTTGGAGGGGATTGGCTACACCTTC
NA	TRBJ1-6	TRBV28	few	CASSRGAGAIYNSPLHF	TGTGCCAGCAGTAGAGGGGCAGGGGCCATCTATAATTCACCCCTCCACTTT
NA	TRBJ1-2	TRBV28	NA	CASSLDPDKPRGYTF	TGTGCCAGCAGTTTAGATCCGGACAAGCCTCGCGGCTACACCTTC
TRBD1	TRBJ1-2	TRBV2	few	CASRRDSSYGYTF	TGTGCCAGCAGGAGGGACAGCTCTTATGGCTACACCTTC